This paragraph reports one T cell receptor beta chain. The entry originates in a study of blood T cell repertoires in COVID-19. Overall study context: Sources were T cells, B-cell-depleted T cells, or PBMCs; the material itself was cDNA or gDNA.

The CDR3 has 14 amino acids. Germline V gene data show CDR1 as SEHNR and CDR2 as FQNEAQ (reference sequence). The V and J ends lost 3 bases and 2 bases respectively, with 8 bases between them. The table came from immunoSEQ multiplex PCR; TCRdb's copy has only in-frame clones and leaves some out. The sample includes approximately 200,000 clones, roughly nine tenths of them seen just once. J is TRBJ1-3 and V is TRBV7-9; the D gene is possibly TRBD1 (5 bases). This TCR came from a man between 65 and 85 years old with acute or convalescent COVID-19. The specimen was peripheral blood. The CDR3 reads CASSLSGTGNTIYF. The CDR3 nucleotides read TGTGCCAGCAGCTTGTCAGGGACTGGAAACACCATATATTTT.